These 21 T cell receptor beta chains were all obtained from the same sample, sequenced in a study of neurological immune-mediated disorders. TCRdb recomputed calls from the 5' RACE reads with MiXCR, one row per CDR3 protein. The table has 50,000 to 55,000 distinct CDR3 sequences, 9% to 12% seen once. Sequenced: PBMCs. The receptors come from a man in his 70s with HTLV-1-associated myelopathy (HAM/TSP).

Remarks on this clonotype: Given a much more abundant clone one base away, this may be a read error. This chain uses TRBV7-2 with TRBJ1-2; no definite D call. This CDR3 contains 12 residues. Germline CDR1 SGHTA, CDR2 FQGNSA. This CDR3 reads CANSLTGYGYTF. The DNA of the CDR3 is TGTGCCAACAGCTTAACGGGTTATGGCTACACCTTC.

This clonotype was picked up many times. This sequence joins TRBV6-2 or TRBV6-3 and TRBJ2-7; unclear D gene. V was clipped by 0 bases and J by 7 bases, with 13 bases between them. CDR3 length equals 14 residues. CDR1 and CDR2 (germline): MNHEY, SVGEGT. The CDR3 coding sequence is TGTGCCAGCAGTTACTCCTCTTCCGGGCGTGAGCAGTACTTC. This encodes CASSYSSSGREQYF.

This clonotype has a count of ten or more. V and J are TRBV20-1 and TRBJ2-1; 12 bases match TRBD2. Trimming cost V 5 bases and J 7 bases; bases outside gene matches: 0. The CDR3 runs to 12 residues. Per the germline V gene, CDR1 is DFQATT and CDR2 is SNEGSKA (reference sequence). CDR3 nucleotide sequence: TGCAGTGCTCTAGCGGGAGGGAATGAGCAGTTCTTC. This translates into CSALAGGNEQFF.

This clonotype was seen ten or more times. The V and J genes are TRBV10-3 and TRBJ1-1; no clear D. The CDR3 runs to 13 residues. With 6 bases removed from V and 8 bases from J, the gap between germline ends came to 16 bases. Germline V gives CDR1 ENHRY, CDR2 SYGVKD. In DNA, the CDR3 is TGTGCCATCAGCGGTGGCGGAGCCTCCGAAGCTTTCTTT. Translating gives CAISGGGASEAFF.

This clonotype has ten or more counts. The V call is TRBV6-1, the J call TRBJ2-5, with TRBD2 matching over 7 bases. The V gene end was trimmed by 1 base and the J gene end by 0 bases; junction bases not matched to a gene: 17. This CDR3 is built from 20 residues. Germline CDR1 MNHNS, CDR2 SASEGT. Written as DNA, the CDR3 is TGTGCCAGCAGTGAAGATCTAGGAGGGAGGGCCCGGGTGTACCAAGAGACCCAGTACTTC. Encoded protein: CASSEDLGGRARVYQETQYF.

In its sample, this clonotype was seen many times. The genes are TRBV20-1 and TRBJ1-4, with 9 bases fitting TRBD1. The CDR3 spans 13 residues. Germline values: CDR1 DFQATT, CDR2 SNEGSKA (reference sequence). Germline trimming cut 4 bases from V and 8 bases from J; bases unmatched to any gene: 5. The CDR3 sequence: CSAIGQGREKLFF. The CDR3 bases are TGCAGTGCTATAGGACAGGGGAGGGAAAAACTGTTTTTT.

This clonotype was detected many times. The chain is built from TRBV5-1 and TRBJ2-2; D not certain. V shed 0 bases and J shed 0 bases, with 3 bases lying between them. This CDR3 has 14 amino acids. Germline CDR1 is SGHRS and CDR2 is YFSETQ. Here the CDR3 reads CASSLAPNTGELFF. As DNA, the CDR3 is TGCGCCAGCAGCTTGGCCCCGAACACCGGGGAGCTGTTTTTT.

This clonotype was observed at least ten times. The rearrangement joins TRBV12-3 or TRBV12-4 to TRBJ1-2; D perhaps matches TRBD1 (6 bases). The CDR3 has 15 residues. V lost 1 base, J lost 7 bases, and 16 bases lay in between. The CDR3 DNA follows: TGTGCCAGCAGTTTAGAGGGGGTCGGACAGCGTGGCTACACCTTC. Protein product: CASSLEGVGQRGYTF.

This clonotype occurred many times. This chain uses TRBV28 with TRBJ2-4; 10 positions agree with TRBD2. The CDR3 sequence is 15 residues long. Germline values: CDR1 MDHEN, CDR2 SYDVKM. With V trimmed by 10 bases and J by 3 bases, 9 bases remained unmatched. Written as DNA, the CDR3 is TGTGCCATACGAGCGGGAGGGCCGGGCAAAAACATTCAGTACTTC. Residues: CAIRAGGPGKNIQYF.

This rearrangement joins TRBV20-1 to TRBJ1-5; 10 bases align to TRBD1. V trimming: 4 bases; J trimming: 7 bases; junction bases outside the gene matches: 16. Germline-derived CDR1 and CDR2 are DFQATT and SNEGSKA (reference sequence). The CDR3 totals 17 residues. CDR3 region: CSAIGGQGVLVWQPQHF. The CDR3 nucleotides are TGCAGTGCTATAGGAGGACAGGGGGTTTTAGTCTGGCAGCCCCAGCATTTT.

There are many counts of this clonotype. The J gene is TRBJ2-1, the V gene TRBV20-1, with TRBD2 matching over 9 bases. Germline-derived CDR1 and CDR2 are DFQATT and SNEGSKA (reference sequence). The CDR3 is made up of 20 amino acids. Trimming at V came to 0 bases and at J to 0 bases, leaving 15 bases not matched to a gene. CDR3: CSARDSRGSGRKGSYNEQFF. The CDR3 region has the DNA TGCAGTGCTAGAGATTCTCGGGGTAGCGGGAGAAAAGGCTCCTACAATGAGCAGTTCTTC.

This clonotype has just a few counts. The gene calls are TRBV18 and TRBJ1-5; 9 positions match TRBD1. Germline trimming cut 3 bases from V and 1 base from J; bases unmatched to any gene: 1. Germline CDR1 and CDR2: KGHSH and LQKENI. The CDR3 consists of 15 residues. Here the CDR3 reads CASSPGQGSNQPQHF. CDR3 nucleotides: TGTGCCAGCTCACCGGGACAGGGAAGCAATCAGCCCCAGCATTTT.

In this sample, this clonotype turned up many times. This chain uses TRBV28 with TRBJ2-5, with TRBD2 identical over 8 bases. CDR3 length: 14 residues. V was pared by 3 bases and J by 5 bases, with 5 bases of the junction left unmatched. Germline V lookup: CDR1 MDHEN, CDR2 SYDVKM. The CDR3 protein is CASSFAGGRETQYF. The CDR3 DNA sequence: TGTGCCAGCAGTTTTGCGGGAGGCCGGGAGACCCAGTACTTC.

This clonotype has a count of ten or more. The chain employs TRBV4-3 and TRBJ2-7; 14 bases map to TRBD2. The trim removed 6 bases at V and 3 bases at J, leaving 10 bases unmatched. The CDR3 has 17 residues. Per the germline V gene, CDR1 is LGHNA and CDR2 is YSLEER. The CDR3 bases are TGCGCCAGCAGTTACGGGACTAGCGGGAGTTTGGGCTACGAGCAGTACTTC. The encoded protein is CASSYGTSGSLGYEQYF.

This clonotype came up once. The chain couples TRBV18 to TRBJ1-2; 7 bases map to TRBD1. Germline assignment: CDR1 KGHSH and CDR2 LQKENI. This CDR3 region has 16 residues. This chain's CDR3 is CTNSPPGRGIGGGYTF. CDR3 DNA: TGTACCAACTCACCACCAGGCAGGGGGATTGGCGGTGGCTACACCTTC.

This clonotype was counted at least ten times. The chain combines TRBV20-1 with TRBJ2-7; D ambiguous. CDR1 is DFQATT and CDR2 is SNEGSKA in the germline V gene (reference sequence). V was shortened by 5 bases and J by 4 bases, with 9 bases between the two germline ends. The CDR3 extends over 11 amino acids. Here the CDR3 DNA reads TGCAGTGCTCCAGACCTTTACGAGCAGTACTTC. Its translation: CSAPDLYEQYF.

Ten or more counts support this clonotype. This chain links TRBV10-3 with TRBJ2-3, with unresolved D. Germline CDR1 and CDR2: ENHRY and SYGVKD. The V end lost 2 bases, the J end lost 2 bases, and 2 bases lay between the germline ends. There are 12 residues in the CDR3. CDR3 in DNA: TGTGCCATCAGTGAGAACACAGATACGCAGTATTTT. Protein product: CAISENTDTQYF.

This clonotype was seen repeatedly, ten times or more. This sequence joins TRBV7-3 and TRBJ2-1, with 12 positions matching TRBD2. This CDR3 is built from 22 residues. The germline V gene encodes CDR1 SGHTA and CDR2 FQGTGA. After removal of 3 bases from V and 7 bases from J, the junction contained 25 bases not matched to a gene. DNA for the CDR3: TGTGCCAGCAGCTTGTGGGTCCCGAAGACACTAGCGGGAGGATCATCGCAGAATGAGCAGTTCTTC. Translating it yields CASSLWVPKTLAGGSSQNEQFF.

This clonotype was detected only once. The V call is TRBV20-1, the J call TRBJ2-1; D not certain. The germline V gene has CDR1 DFQATT and CDR2 SNEGSKA (reference sequence). The CDR3 contains 14 residues. The CDR3 is CSAPSDRRSVEQFF. DNA of the CDR3: TGCAGCGCTCCCTCTGACCGGCGTTCCGTTGAGCAGTTCTTC.

This clonotype was seen repeatedly, ten times or more. The V call is TRBV20-1, the J call TRBJ2-2; TRBD2 agrees at 7 bases. The trim removed 3 bases at V and 3 bases at J, leaving 4 bases unmatched. CDR3 length equals 14 residues. CDR1 DFQATT and CDR2 SNEGSKA come from the germline V gene (reference sequence). CDR3 protein: CSASLADHTGELFF. The CDR3 DNA reads TGCAGTGCTAGCCTAGCGGACCACACCGGGGAGCTGTTTTTT.

This clonotype was observed many times. J is TRBJ2-7 and V is TRBV28, with D possibly TRBD1 on 6 matching bases. V was pared by 8 bases and J by 0 bases, with 14 bases between. Germline V gives CDR1 MDHEN, CDR2 SYDVKM. The CDR3 runs to 14 residues. CDR3: CASPTRTDSYEQYF. For the CDR3, the DNA is TGTGCCAGCCCCACCCGGACAGACTCCTACGAGCAGTACTTC.